This TCR beta chain was sequenced in a study of cytomegalovirus exposure and HLA in healthy donors. The ends lost 4 bases at V and 5 bases at J; junction bases unmatched: 8. The germline V gene has CDR1 MNHNS and CDR2 SASEGT. This CDR3 spans 15 amino acids. Both 60 Vbeta primers and 13 Jbeta primers went into the PCR. This table comes from immunoSEQ multiplex PCR, and its TCRdb copy is limited to in-frame clones, with some not included. This sample's clone table lists about 140,000 clones. The V gene is TRBV6-1, the J gene TRBJ2-5; 9 positions match TRBD2. This sequence originates from a male donor in good health and CMV-seronegative. The source material was PBMCs. The CDR3 protein is CASSVRSGSVETQYF. The DNA of the CDR3 is TGTGCCAGCAGTGTGCGTAGCGGGAGCGTGGAGACCCAGTACTTC.